This entry concerns a single T cell receptor beta chain. Its antigen is not known. Measured with immunoSEQ multiplex PCR; TCRdb has only the in-frame clones, and not every one. The table lists 80,000 to 100,000 clones, roughly nine tenths of them singletons. This sample is part of a study of graft-versus-host responses after intestinal transplantation. Across the study: Multivisceral, liver-intestinal, or isolated intestinal transplants were received by the recipients. Uniformly, recipients were administered anti-thymocyte globulin induction with subsequent tacrolimus and steroids for two to three years. Findings of the study overall: Allograft clonal ratios (graft-versus-host to host-versus-graft) were high in patients who had graft-donor T cell macrochimerism.

Trimming stripped 6 bases from V and 3 bases from J, with 5 bases between. Germline V CDR1 and CDR2: MGHRA, YSYEKL. The CDR3 length is 11 residues. The TCR originated in a human donor who was the organ donor for an intestinal transplant. This specimen consisted of unstimulated CD4+ T cells sorted from spleen or lymph node cells, obtained before transplant. The chain couples TRBV4-1 to TRBJ2-5; D not certain. The CDR3 spells CASRHKETQYF. CDR3 DNA sequence: TGCGCCAGCAGACATAAAGAGACCCAGTACTTC.